The rows below give T cell receptor beta chains drawn from one sample of a study of blood T cells in healthy people across ages. TCRdb re-called the 5' RACE reads with MiXCR, one entry per CDR3 protein. The sample has around 800,000 distinct CDR3 sequences, roughly 25% seen once. These same data were also listed under a study on T cells of mothers and their children.

The sequencing input was blood. The receptor source for this set is a boy younger than 18 in good health. The conserved cysteine and the conserved F or W are not part of the CDR3 here. Each record gives: J gene, V gene, CDR3 length, CDR3 protein.

>TRBJ1-1|TRBV6-1|10
ASSAFRGEAF
>TRBJ2-7|TRBV15|12
ATSRVPVSYEQY
>TRBJ2-1|TRBV28|14
ASSLWEGTGVDEQF
>TRBJ2-5|TRBV20-1|13
SASLPGTSEETQY
>TRBJ2-5|TRBV27|12
ASSPDLAQETQY
>NA|TRBV29-1|10
SVAIGEETQY
>TRBJ2-5|TRBV6-2/TRBV6-3|9
ASRSWETQY
>TRBJ1-4|TRBV29-1|11
SVRGRLNEKLF
>TRBJ1-1|TRBV12-3/TRBV12-4|12
ASFVQGAHTEAF
>TRBJ2-2|TRBV4-3|14
ASSQDPRQGGGELF
>TRBJ2-4|TRBV7-8|11
ASSSSGGSIQY
>TRBJ2-1|TRBV7-3|14
ASSLWGSGGGNEQF
>TRBJ1-2|TRBV29-1|11
SVAGTGNYGYT
>TRBJ1-4|TRBV18|11
ASTGQTNEKLF
>TRBJ2-3|TRBV3-1|14
ASNRGQARRTDTQY
>TRBJ1-5|TRBV12-3/TRBV12-4|11
ASSYGPHQPQH
>TRBJ2-3|TRBV10-3|10
AISESTDTQY
>TRBJ2-3|TRBV7-2|12
ASAFRGNTDTQY
>TRBJ1-6|TRBV4-1|14
ASSRDTRALNSPLH
>NA|TRBV7-9|13
ASSGVDRGDYEQY
>TRBJ1-2|TRBV29-1|11
SVEGGEEGGYT
>TRBJ1-1|TRBV18|10
ASSLYRVEAF
>TRBJ2-5|TRBV10-3|12
AISETGQGGSQY
>TRBJ1-2|TRBV2|11
ASSGQGRWGYT
>TRBJ2-1|TRBV20-1|15
SARVPGTGDFYNEQF
>TRBJ2-1|TRBV28|13
ASSLQGEPYNEQF